These T cell receptor beta chains were read from a single sample in a study of cytomegalovirus exposure and HLA in healthy donors. Some clones are missing from TCRdb's copy, which holds only in-frame ones; the method was immunoSEQ multiplex PCR. Counted here are about 200,000 clones, 80% to 85% occurring once; the ten biggest clones make up 1% to 1.5%. Sequenced input: PBMCs. These TCRs come from a woman in her twenties or thirties in good health and CMV-seronegative. Each CDR3 is given with its conserved first and last residue. Fields, in order: J gene, V gene, clone size, D gene, CDR3 protein, CDR3 DNA. A D gene is named only where the DNA matches it firmly. The size of a clone is reported for some rows only, either as once, few or many, or as a class for expanded clones.

>TRBJ1-2|TRBV7-2|NA|NA
CASSLSGEGMYGYTF
TGTGCCAGCAGCTTATCCGGGGAGGGGATGTATGGCTACACCTTC
>TRBJ2-5|TRBV28|NA|TRBD2
CASSIAGGRPLQETQYF
TGTGCCAGCAGTATCGCGGGGGGCCGGCCCTTACAAGAGACCCAGTACTTC
>TRBJ2-5|TRBV19|NA|TRBD1
CASRRTGQETQYF
TGTGCCAGCAGACGGACAGGCCAAGAGACCCAGTACTTC
>TRBJ2-1|TRBV6-1|once|NA
CASGPRGYNEQFF
TGTGCCAGCGGTCCACGGGGCTACAATGAGCAGTTCTTC
>TRBJ2-3|TRBV5-1|once|TRBD1
CASSLVQGADTQYF
TGCGCCAGCAGCTTGGTACAGGGGGCAGATACGCAGTATTTT
>TRBJ2-7|TRBV5-1|once|TRBD2
CASTPQGGSDEQYF
TGCGCCAGCACCCCCCAGGGAGGGAGCGACGAGCAGTACTTC
>TRBJ2-5|TRBV7-2|NA|TRBD2
CASSPPGLAGGETQYF
TGTGCCAGCAGCCCGCCGGGACTAGCGGGGGGAGAGACCCAGTACTTC
>TRBJ2-7|TRBV9|few|NA
CASSVGGPTYEQYF
TGTGCCAGCAGCGTAGGCGGGCCGACCTACGAGCAGTACTTC
>TRBJ2-2|TRBV2|NA|NA
CASSEAGGRPLTGELFF
TGTGCCAGCAGTGAAGCGGGAGGCAGGCCCCTCACCGGGGAGCTGTTTTTT
>TRBJ1-3|TRBV9|NA|TRBD1
CASSVVGQGAGNTIYF
TGTGCCAGCAGCGTAGTAGGGCAGGGGGCTGGAAACACCATATATTTT
>TRBJ2-3|TRBV4-1|NA|NA
CASSQDLDTQYF
TGCGCCAGCAGCCAAGATCTGGATACGCAGTATTTT
>TRBJ1-2|TRBV11-2|NA|NA
CASSPGHSSNYGYTF
TGTGCCAGCAGCCCGGGACATTCAAGTAACTATGGCTACACCTTC
>TRBJ2-7|TRBV28|NA|NA
CASSPGRLSYEQYF
TGTGCCAGCAGTCCCGGAAGACTCTCCTACGAGCAGTACTTC
>TRBJ1-4|TRBV5-1|NA|NA
CASSSQGTGTNEKLFF
TGCGCCAGCAGCTCTCAGGGGACCGGAACTAATGAAAAACTGTTTTTT
>TRBJ2-5|TRBV7-9|NA|TRBD1
CASSFPGGRETQYF
TGTGCCAGCAGCTTCCCAGGGGGCCGGGAGACCCAGTACTTC
>TRBJ1-5|TRBV28|NA|NA
CATRGSNQPQHF
TGTGCAACGAGGGGGAGCAATCAGCCCCAGCATTTT
>TRBJ2-6|TRBV30|NA|NA
CAWSFRASGANVLTF
TGTGCCTGGAGTTTTAGAGCCTCTGGGGCCAACGTCCTGACTTTC
>TRBJ2-7|TRBV7-9|NA|NA
CASSLYAGSVYEQYF
TGTGCCAGCAGCTTATACGCGGGTAGCGTCTACGAGCAGTACTTC
>TRBJ1-4|TRBV5-1|NA|TRBD1
CASSLSAGTAINEKLFF
TGCGCCAGCAGCTTGAGCGCCGGGACAGCTATTAATGAAAAACTGTTTTTT
>TRBJ1-1|TRBV27|NA|NA
CASSDSEDTENTEAFF
TGTGCCAGCAGTGATTCAGAAGACACGGAAAACACTGAAGCTTTCTTT
>TRBJ2-7|TRBV6-6|NA|NA
CASSYSGLSKSYF
TGTGCCAGCAGTTACTCGGGCCTTTCCAAGTCGTACTTC
>TRBJ2-2|TRBV29-1|NA|TRBD1
CSVEYRDRGYTGELFF
TGCAGCGTTGAATATCGGGACAGGGGGTACACCGGGGAGCTGTTTTTT
>TRBJ1-2|TRBV18|few|TRBD1
CASSQGQGDYGYTF
TGTGCCAGCTCACAAGGACAGGGAGACTATGGCTACACCTTC
>TRBJ1-3|TRBV2|NA|TRBD1
CASSGDRAGANTIYF
TGTGCCAGCAGCGGGGACAGGGCGGGGGCAAACACCATATATTTT
>TRBJ1-6|TRBV30|NA|TRBD1
CAWTPGTDNSPLHF
TGTGCCTGGACCCCCGGGACAGATAATTCACCCCTCCACTTT
>TRBJ2-7|TRBV10-1|NA|TRBD1
CASSEGTGIPYEQYF
TGCGCCAGCAGTGAAGGGACAGGTATTCCCTACGAGCAGTACTTC
>TRBJ2-3|TRBV6-6|NA|NA
CASSYSDRNTQYF
TGTGCCAGCAGTTACTCGGACAGAAATACGCAGTATTTT
>TRBJ1-5|TRBV9|NA|NA
CASSVGTNANQPQHF
TGTGCCAGCAGCGTTGGGACAAACGCAAATCAGCCCCAGCATTTT